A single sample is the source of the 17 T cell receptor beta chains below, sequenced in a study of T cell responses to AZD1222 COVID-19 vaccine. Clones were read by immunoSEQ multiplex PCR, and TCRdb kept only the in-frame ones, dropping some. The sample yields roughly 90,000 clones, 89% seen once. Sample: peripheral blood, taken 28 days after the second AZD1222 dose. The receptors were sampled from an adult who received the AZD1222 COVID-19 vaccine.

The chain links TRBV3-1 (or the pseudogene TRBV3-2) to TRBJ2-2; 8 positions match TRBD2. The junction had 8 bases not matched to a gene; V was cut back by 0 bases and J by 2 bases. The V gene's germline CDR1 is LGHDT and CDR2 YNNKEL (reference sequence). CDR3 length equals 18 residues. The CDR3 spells CASSQDAGGAFNTGELFF. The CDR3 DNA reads TGTGCCAGCAGCCAAGATGCCGGGGGGGCCTTTAACACCGGGGAGCTGTTTTTT.

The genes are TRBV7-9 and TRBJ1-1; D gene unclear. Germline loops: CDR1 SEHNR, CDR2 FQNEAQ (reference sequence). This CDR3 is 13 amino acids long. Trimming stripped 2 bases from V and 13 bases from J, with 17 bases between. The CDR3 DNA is TGTGCCAGCAGCTTAAGCCGCGACACTGAGGTTTTCTTT. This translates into CASSLSRDTEVFF.

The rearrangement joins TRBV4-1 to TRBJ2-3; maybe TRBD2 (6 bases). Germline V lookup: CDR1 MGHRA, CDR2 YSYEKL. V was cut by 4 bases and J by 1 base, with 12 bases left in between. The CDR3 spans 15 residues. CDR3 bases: TGCGCCAGCAGCCTCTCGGGGGTGGGCACAGATACGCAGTATTTT. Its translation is CASSLSGVGTDTQYF.

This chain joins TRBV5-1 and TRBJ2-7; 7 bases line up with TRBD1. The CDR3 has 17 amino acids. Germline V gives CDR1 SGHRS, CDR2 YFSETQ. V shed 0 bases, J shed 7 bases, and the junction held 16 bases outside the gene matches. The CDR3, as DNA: TGCGCCAGCAGCTTGGTAACCTATGGCAGGGGGTTCGTTGAGCAGTACTTC. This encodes CASSLVTYGRGFVEQYF.

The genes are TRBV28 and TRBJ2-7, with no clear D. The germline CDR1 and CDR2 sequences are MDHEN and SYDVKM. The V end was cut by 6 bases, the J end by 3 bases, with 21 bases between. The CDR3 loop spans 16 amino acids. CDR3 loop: CASSETLSPPLYEQYF. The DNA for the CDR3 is TGTGCCAGCAGCGAAACGCTGTCGCCCCCCCTCTACGAGCAGTACTTC.

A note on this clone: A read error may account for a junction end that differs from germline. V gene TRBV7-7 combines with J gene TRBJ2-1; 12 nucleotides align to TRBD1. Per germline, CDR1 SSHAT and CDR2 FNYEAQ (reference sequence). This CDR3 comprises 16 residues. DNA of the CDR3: TGTGCTAGCAGCTTAGGGACAGGGGGCCCCTACAATGAGCAGTTCTTC. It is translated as CASSLGTGGPYNEQFF.

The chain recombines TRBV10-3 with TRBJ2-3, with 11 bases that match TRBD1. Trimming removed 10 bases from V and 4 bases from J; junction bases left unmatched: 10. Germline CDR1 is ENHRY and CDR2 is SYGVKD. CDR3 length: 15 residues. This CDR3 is CATSFGDRGSDTQYF. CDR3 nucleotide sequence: TGTGCCACGAGCTTTGGGGACAGGGGGTCAGATACGCAGTATTTT.

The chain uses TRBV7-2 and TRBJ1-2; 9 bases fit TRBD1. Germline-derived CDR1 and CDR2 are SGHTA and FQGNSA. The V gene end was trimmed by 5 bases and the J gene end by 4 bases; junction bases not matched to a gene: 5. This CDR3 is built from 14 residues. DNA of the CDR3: TGTGCCAGCAGCCCCGACAGGGGGGGCTATGGCTACACCTTC. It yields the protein CASSPDRGGYGYTF.

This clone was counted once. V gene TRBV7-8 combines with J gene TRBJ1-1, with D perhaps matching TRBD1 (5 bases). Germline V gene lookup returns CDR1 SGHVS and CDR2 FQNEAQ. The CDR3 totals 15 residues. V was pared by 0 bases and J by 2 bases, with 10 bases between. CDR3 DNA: TGTGCCAGCAGCTTAGCTGGGGGAGTAAACACTGAAGCTTTCTTT. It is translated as CASSLAGGVNTEAFF.

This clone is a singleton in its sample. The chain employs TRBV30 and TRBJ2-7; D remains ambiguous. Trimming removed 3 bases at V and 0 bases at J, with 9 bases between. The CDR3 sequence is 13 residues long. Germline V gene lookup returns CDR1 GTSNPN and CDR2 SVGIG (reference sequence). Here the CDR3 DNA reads TGTGCCTGGAGCCCAGAGATCTCCTACGAGCAGTACTTC. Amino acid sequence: CAWSPEISYEQYF.

CDR3 amino acids: CAWSVAGAVQRGEQYF. DNA of the CDR3: TGTGCCTGGAGTGTAGCGGGGGCAGTGCAAAGAGGTGAGCAGTACTTC. The chain employs TRBV30 and TRBJ2-7, with 8 bases lining up with TRBD2. Germline V gene sequence: CDR1 GTSNPN, CDR2 SVGIG (reference sequence). CDR3 length: 16 amino acids. With V trimmed by 0 bases and J by 7 bases, 14 bases remained unmatched.

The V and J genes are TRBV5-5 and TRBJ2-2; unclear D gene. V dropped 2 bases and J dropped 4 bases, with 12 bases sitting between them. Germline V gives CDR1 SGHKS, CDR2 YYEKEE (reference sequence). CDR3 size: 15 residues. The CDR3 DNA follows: TGTGCCAGCAGCTTTGACGGAGCACGCACCGGGGAGCTGTTTTTT. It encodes CASSFDGARTGELFF.

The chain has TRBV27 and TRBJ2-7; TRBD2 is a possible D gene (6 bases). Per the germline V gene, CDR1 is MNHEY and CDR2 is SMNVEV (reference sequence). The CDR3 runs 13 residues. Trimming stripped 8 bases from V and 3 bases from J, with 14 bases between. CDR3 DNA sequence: TGTGCCAGCGCCTCGGGACTGAACTACGAGCAGTACGTC. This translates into CASASGLNYEQYV.

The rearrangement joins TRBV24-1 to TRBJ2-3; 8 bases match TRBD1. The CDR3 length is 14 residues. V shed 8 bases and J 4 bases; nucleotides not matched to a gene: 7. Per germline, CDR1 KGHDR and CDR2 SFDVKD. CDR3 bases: TGTGCCACCAACTCAGGGGGCGCCGCAGATACGCAGTATTTT. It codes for CATNSGGAADTQYF.

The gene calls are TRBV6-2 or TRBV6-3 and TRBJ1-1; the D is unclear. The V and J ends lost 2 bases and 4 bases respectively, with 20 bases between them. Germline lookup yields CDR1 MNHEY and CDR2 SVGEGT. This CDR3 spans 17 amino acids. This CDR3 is CASSYRRRAMRSTEAFF. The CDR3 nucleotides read TGTGCCAGCAGTTACCGCCGAAGGGCAATGAGGAGCACTGAAGCTTTCTTT.

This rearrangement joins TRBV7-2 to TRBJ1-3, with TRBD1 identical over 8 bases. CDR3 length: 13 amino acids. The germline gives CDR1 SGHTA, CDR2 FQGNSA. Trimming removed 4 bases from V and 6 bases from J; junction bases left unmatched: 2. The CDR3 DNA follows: TGTGCCAGCAGCTCGGGACAGGCAAACACCATATATTTT. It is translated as CASSSGQANTIYF.

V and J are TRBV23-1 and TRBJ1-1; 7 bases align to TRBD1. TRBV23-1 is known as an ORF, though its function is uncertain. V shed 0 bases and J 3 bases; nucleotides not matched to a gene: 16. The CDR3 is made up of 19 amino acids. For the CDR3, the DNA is TGCGCCAGCAGTCAATCCGTTGTGGGACAGCTGGAGGGGTACACTGAAGCTTTCTTT. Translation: CASSQSVVGQLEGYTEAFF.